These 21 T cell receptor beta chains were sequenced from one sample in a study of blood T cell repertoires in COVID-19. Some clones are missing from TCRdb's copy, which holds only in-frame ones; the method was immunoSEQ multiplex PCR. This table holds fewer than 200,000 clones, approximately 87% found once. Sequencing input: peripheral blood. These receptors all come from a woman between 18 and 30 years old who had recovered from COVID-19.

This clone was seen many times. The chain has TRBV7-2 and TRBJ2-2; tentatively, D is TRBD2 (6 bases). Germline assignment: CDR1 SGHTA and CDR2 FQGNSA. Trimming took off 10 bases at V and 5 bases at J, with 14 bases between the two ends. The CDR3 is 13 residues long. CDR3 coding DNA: TGTGCCAACGTAGCGGCCCGTACCGGGGAGCTGTTTTTT. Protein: CANVAARTGELFF.

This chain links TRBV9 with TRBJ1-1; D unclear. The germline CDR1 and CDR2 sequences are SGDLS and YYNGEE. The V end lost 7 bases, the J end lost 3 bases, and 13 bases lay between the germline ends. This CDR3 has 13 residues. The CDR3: CASSGVQDTEAFF. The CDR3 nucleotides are TGTGCCAGCTCCGGGGTCCAGGACACTGAAGCTTTCTTT.

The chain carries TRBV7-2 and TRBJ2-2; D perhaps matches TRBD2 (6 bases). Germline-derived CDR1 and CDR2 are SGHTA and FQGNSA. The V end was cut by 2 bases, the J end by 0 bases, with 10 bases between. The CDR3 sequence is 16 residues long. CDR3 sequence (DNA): TGTGCCAGCAGCTTATGGCAGCGGGCGAACACCGGGGAGCTGTTTTTT. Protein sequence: CASSLWQRANTGELFF.

CDR3 bases: TGCGCCAGCGGTTGGACTACAGCAAACAATGAGCAGTTCTTC. Residues: CASGWTTANNEQFF. The chain uses TRBV4-1 and TRBJ2-1, with a possible D match to TRBD2 (6 bases). The V end lost 8 bases, the J end lost 5 bases, and 16 bases lay between the germline ends. Germline CDR1 MGHRA, CDR2 YSYEKL. There are 14 residues in the CDR3.

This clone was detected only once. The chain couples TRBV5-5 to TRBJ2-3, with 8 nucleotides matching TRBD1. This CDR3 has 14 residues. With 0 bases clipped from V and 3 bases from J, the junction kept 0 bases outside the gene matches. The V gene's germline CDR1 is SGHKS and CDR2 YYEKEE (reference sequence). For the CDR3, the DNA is TGTGCCAGCAGCTTGGGGACAGGGACAGATACGCAGTATTTT. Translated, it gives CASSLGTGTDTQYF.

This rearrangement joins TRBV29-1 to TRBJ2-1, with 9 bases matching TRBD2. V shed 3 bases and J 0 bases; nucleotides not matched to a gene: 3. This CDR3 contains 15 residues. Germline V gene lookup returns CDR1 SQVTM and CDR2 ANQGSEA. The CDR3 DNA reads TGCAGCGTTGATGGCGGGGGGGCCTCCTACAATGAGCAGTTCTTC. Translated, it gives CSVDGGGASYNEQFF.

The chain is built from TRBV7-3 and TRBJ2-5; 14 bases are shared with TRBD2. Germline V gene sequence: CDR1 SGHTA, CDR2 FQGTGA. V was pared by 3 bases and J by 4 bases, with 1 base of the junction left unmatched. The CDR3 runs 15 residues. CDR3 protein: CASSFGTSGGETQYF. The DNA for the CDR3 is TGTGCCAGCAGCTTCGGGACTAGCGGGGGAGAGACCCAGTACTTC.

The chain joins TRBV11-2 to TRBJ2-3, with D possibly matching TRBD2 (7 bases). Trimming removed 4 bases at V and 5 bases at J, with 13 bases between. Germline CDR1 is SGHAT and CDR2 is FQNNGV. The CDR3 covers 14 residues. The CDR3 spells CASSSPRGGDTQYF. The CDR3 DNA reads TGTGCCAGCAGCTCCCCGAGGGGGGGAGATACGCAGTATTTT.

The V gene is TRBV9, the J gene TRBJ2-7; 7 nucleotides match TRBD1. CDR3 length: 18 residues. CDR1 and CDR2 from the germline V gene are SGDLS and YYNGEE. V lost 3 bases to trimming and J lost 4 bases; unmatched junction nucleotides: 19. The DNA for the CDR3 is TGTGCCAGCAGCGCCTTTCCCGGGACAGCCCTAGATCGATACGAGCAGTACTTC. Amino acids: CASSAFPGTALDRYEQYF.

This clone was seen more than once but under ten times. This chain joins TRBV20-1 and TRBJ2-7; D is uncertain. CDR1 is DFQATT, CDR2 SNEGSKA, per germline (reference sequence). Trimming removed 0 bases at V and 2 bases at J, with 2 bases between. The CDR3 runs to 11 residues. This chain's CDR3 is CSARDTYEQYF. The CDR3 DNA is TGCAGTGCTAGAGACACCTACGAGCAGTACTTC.

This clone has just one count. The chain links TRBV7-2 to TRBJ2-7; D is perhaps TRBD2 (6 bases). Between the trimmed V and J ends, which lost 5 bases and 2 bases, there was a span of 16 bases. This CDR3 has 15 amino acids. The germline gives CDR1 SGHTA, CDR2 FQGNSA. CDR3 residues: CASSIGTGDPYEQYF. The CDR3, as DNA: TGTGCCAGCAGCATCGGCACGGGGGACCCCTACGAGCAGTACTTC.

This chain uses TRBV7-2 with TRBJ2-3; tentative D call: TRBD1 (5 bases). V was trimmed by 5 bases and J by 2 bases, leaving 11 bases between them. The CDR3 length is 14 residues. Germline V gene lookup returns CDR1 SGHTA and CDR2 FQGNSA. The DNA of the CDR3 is TGTGCCAGCAGCGCGGACATTCACACAGATACGCAGTATTTT. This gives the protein CASSADIHTDTQYF.

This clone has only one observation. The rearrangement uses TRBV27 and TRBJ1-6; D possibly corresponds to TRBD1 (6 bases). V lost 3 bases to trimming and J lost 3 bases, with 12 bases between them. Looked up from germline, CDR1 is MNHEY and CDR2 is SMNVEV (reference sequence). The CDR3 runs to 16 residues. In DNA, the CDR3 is TGTGCCAGCAGTTTCTCCGGACAGTTCTATAATTCACCCCTCCACTTT. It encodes CASSFSGQFYNSPLHF.

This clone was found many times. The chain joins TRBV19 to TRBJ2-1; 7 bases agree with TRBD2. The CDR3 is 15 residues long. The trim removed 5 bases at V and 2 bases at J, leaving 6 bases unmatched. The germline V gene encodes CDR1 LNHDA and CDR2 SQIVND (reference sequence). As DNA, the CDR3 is TGTGCCAGTAGTGCGAGCGGGGAGACCTACAATGAGCAGTTCTTC. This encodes CASSASGETYNEQFF.

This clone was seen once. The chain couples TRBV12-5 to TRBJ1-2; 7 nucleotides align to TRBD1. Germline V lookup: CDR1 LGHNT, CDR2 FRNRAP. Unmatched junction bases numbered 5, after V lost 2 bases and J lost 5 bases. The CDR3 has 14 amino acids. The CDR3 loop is CASGLIGTVYGYTF. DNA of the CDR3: TGTGCTAGTGGTTTGATCGGGACAGTTTATGGCTACACCTTC.

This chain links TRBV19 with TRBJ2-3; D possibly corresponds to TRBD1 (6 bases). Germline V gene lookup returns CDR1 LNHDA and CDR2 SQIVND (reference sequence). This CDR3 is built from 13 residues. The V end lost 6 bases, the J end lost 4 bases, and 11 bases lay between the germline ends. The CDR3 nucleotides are TGTGCCAGTAGGGGCAGGGGTGCAGATACGCAGTATTTT. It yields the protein CASRGRGADTQYF. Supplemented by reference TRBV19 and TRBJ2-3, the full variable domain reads DGGITQSPKYLFRKEGQNVTLSCEQNLNHDAMYWYRQDPGQGLRLIYYSQIVNDFQKGDIAEGYSVSREKKESFPLTVTSAQKNPTAFYLCASRGRGADTQYFGPGTRLTVL.

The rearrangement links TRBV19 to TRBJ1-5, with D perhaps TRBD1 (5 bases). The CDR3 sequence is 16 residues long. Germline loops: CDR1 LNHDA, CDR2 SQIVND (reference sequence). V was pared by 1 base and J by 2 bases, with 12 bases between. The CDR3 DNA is TGTGCCAGTAGTATAGTGGAGGGGTACGGCAATCAGCCCCAGCATTTT. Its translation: CASSIVEGYGNQPQHF.

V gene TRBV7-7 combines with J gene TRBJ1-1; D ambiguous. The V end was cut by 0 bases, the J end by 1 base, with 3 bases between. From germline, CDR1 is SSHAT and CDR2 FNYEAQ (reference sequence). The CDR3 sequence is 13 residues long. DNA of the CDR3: TGTGCCAGCAGCTTAGCTCAGAACACTGAAGCTTTCTTT. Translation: CASSLAQNTEAFF.

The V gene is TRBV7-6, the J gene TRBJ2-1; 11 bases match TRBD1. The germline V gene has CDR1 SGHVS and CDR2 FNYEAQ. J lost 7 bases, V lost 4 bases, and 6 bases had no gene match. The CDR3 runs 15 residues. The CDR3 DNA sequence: TGTGCCAGCAGCTCCGGGACAGGGGGTTTGAATGAGCAGTTCTTC. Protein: CASSSGTGGLNEQFF.

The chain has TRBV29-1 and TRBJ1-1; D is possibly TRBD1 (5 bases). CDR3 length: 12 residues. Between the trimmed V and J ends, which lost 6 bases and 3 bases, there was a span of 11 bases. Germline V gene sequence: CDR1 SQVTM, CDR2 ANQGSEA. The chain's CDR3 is CSVRGGHTEAFF. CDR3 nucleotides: TGCAGCGTGAGGGGAGGCCACACTGAAGCTTTCTTT.

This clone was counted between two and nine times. The CDR3 loop is CASSLAPRQGPGTEAFF. Here the CDR3 DNA reads TGCGCCAGCAGCTTGGCGCCCCGACAGGGCCCGGGCACTGAAGCTTTCTTT. This chain connects TRBV5-1 to TRBJ1-1; TRBD1 matches at 7 bases. Germline loops: CDR1 SGHRS, CDR2 YFSETQ. Trimming removed 0 bases from V and 4 bases from J; junction bases left unmatched: 12. This CDR3 is 17 amino acids long.